This TCR beta chain emerged from a study of OX40 agonist ivuxolimab in advanced cancers. Study findings and constraints: Clonal expansion from baseline to week 6 occurred in both CD4+ and CD8+ T cells.

Details on this clone: Its antigen is unknown.

Germline-derived CDR1 and CDR2 are MNHEY and SVGAGI. V was pared by 7 bases and J by 5 bases, with 9 bases between. The length of the CDR3 is 11 residues. Profiled with immunoSEQ multiplex PCR; TCRdb holds only in-frame clones, not every one. The table has more than 45,000 clones, 65% to 85% seen once. V usage is TRBV6-5 and J usage is TRBJ2-7; D not resolved. The sample was CD4+ or CD8+ T cells sorted from blood, taken in a trial of the OX40 agonist ivuxolimab. The source of this sequence is an adult with an advanced solid tumor such as melanoma, head and neck, liver or kidney cancer. The CDR3: CASTSSHEQYF. As DNA, the CDR3 is TGTGCCAGCACCTCGTCCCACGAGCAGTACTTC.